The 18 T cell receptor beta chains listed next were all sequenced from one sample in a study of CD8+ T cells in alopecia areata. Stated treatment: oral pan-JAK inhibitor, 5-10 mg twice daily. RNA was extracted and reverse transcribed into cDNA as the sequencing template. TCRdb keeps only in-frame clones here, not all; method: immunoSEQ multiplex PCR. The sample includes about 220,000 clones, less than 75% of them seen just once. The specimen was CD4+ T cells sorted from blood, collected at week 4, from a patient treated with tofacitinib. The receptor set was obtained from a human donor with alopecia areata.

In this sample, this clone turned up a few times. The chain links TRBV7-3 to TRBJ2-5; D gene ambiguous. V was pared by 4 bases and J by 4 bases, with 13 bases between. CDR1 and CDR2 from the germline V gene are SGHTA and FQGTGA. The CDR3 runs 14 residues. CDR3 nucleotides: TGTGCCAGCAGCTCAATGGGGTCGGCAGAGACCCAGTACTTC. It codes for CASSSMGSAETQYF.

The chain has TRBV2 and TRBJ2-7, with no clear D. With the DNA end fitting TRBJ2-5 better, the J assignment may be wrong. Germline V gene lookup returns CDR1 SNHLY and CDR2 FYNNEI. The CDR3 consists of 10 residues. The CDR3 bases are TGTGCCAGAGGTCTAGAGACCCAGTACTTC. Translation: CARGLETQYF.

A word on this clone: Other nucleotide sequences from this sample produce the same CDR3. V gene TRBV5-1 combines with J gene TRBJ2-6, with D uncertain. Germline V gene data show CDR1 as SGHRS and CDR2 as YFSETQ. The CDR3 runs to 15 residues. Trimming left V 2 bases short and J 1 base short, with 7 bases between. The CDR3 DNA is TGCGCCAGCAGCTTTAGATTTTCTGGGGCCAACGTCCTGACTTTC. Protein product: CASSFRFSGANVLTF.

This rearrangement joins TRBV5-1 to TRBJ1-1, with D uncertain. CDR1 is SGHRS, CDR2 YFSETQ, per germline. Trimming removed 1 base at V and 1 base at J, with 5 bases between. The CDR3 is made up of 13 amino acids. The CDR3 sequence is CASSLKGNTEAFF. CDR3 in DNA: TGCGCCAGCAGCTTGAAAGGGAACACTGAAGCTTTCTTT.

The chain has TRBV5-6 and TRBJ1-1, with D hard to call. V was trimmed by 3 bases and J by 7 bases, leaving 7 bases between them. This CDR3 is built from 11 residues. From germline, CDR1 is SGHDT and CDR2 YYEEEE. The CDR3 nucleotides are TGTGCCAGCAGCTCAGAGTTTGAAGCTTTCTTT. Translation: CASSSEFEAFF.

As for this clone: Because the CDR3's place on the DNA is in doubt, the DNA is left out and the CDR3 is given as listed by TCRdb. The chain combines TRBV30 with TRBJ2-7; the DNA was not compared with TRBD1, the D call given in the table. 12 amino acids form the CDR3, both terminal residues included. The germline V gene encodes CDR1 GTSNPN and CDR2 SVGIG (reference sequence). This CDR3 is CAWGHGTPRRYF.

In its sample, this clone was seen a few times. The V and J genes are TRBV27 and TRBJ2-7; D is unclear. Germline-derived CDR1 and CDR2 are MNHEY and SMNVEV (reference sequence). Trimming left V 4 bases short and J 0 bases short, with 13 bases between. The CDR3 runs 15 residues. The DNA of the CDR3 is TGTGCCAGCAGTTCCTGGACCCTGAGCTCCTACGAGCAGTACTTC. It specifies CASSSWTLSSYEQYF.

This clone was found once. The CDR3, as DNA: TGTGCCAGCAGCTTAGCGCGGACCGGGACAGGGTCTTTCCACGAGCAGTACTTC. This gives the protein CASSLARTGTGSFHEQYF. V is TRBV7-9 and J is TRBJ2-7; 9 nucleotides agree with TRBD1. The germline V gene encodes CDR1 SEHNR and CDR2 FQNEAQ (reference sequence). The CDR3 length is 18 residues. V dropped 0 bases and J dropped 5; count of bases not matched to a gene: 14.

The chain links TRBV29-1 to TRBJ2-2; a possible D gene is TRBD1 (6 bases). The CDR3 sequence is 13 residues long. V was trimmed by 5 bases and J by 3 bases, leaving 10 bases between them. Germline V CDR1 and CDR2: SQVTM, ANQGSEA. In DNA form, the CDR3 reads TGCAGCGTTAGGACAGCTGACACCGGGGAGCTGTTTTTT. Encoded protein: CSVRTADTGELFF.

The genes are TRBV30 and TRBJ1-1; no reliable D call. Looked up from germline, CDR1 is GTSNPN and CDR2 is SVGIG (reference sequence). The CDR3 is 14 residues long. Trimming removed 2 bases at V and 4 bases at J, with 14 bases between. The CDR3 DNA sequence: TGTGCCTGGAGTCGGTTTGACTCGCGCACTGAAGCTTTCTTT. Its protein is CAWSRFDSRTEAFF.

The CDR3 DNA reads as TGTGCCTGGAGCTCACAGGGGGCAAGGAACGAGCAGTACTTC. Amino acids: CAWSSQGARNEQYF. The chain carries TRBV30 and TRBJ2-7; 9 nucleotides match TRBD1. This CDR3 is 14 amino acids long. The V gene's germline CDR1 is GTSNPN and CDR2 SVGIG (reference sequence). Losses at the gene ends were 3 bases for V and 5 bases for J; bases not matched to a gene: 8.

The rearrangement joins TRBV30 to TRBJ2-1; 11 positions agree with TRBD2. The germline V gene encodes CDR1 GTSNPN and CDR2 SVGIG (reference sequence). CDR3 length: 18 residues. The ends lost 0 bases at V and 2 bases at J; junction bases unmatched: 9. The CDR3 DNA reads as TGTGCCTGGAGTGTTATAGCGGGGGGGCCGAGAGCCTACAATGAGCAGTTCTTC. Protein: CAWSVIAGGPRAYNEQFF.

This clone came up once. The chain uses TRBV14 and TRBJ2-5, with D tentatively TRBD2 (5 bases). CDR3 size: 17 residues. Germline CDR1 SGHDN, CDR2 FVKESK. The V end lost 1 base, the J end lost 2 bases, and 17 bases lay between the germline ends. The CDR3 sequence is CASSQGRPGNTQETQYF. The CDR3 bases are TGTGCCAGCAGCCAAGGACGACCGGGGAACACACAAGAGACCCAGTACTTC. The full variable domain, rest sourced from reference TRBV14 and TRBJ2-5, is EAGVTQFPSHSVIEKGQTVTLRCDPISGHDNLYWYRRVMGKEIKFLLHFVKESKQDESGMPNNRFLAERTGGTYSTLKVQPAELEDSGVYFCASSQGRPGNTQETQYFGPGTRLLVL.

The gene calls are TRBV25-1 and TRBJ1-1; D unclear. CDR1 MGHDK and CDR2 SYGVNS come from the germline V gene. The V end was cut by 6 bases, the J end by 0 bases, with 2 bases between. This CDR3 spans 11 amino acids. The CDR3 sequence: CASRMNTEAFF. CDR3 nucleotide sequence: TGTGCCAGCAGAATGAACACTGAAGCTTTCTTT.

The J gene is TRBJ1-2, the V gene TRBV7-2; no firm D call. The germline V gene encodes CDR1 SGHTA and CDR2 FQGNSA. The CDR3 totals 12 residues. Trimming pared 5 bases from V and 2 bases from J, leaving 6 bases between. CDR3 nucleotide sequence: TGTGCCAGCAGCGCCGAAAACTATGGCTACACCTTC. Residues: CASSAENYGYTF.

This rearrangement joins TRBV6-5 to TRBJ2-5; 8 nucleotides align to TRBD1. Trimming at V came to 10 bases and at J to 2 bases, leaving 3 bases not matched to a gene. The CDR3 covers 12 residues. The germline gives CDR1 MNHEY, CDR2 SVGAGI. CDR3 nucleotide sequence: TGTGCCACCGGACAGGGACAAGAGACCCAGTACTTC. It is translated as CATGQGQETQYF.

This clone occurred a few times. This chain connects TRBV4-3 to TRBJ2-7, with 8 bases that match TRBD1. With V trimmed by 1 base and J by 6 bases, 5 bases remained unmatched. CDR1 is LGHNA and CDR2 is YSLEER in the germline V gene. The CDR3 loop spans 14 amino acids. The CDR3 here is CASSQGQGMGEQYF. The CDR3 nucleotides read TGCGCCAGCAGCCAAGGACAGGGGATGGGCGAGCAGTACTTC.

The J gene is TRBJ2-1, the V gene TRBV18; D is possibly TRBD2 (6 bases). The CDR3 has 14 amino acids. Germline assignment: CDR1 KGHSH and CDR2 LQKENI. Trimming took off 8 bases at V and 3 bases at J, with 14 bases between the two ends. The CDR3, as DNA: TGTGCCAGCGCTGTCGGGGGAATCTACAATGAGCAGTTCTTC. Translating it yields CASAVGGIYNEQFF.